The source of this TCR beta chain is a study of T cell responses to AZD1222 COVID-19 vaccine. Concerning this clone: Its antigen remains unidentified.

Germline CDR1 and CDR2: SNHLY and FYNNEI. The V gene end was trimmed by 7 bases and the J gene end by 4 bases; junction bases not matched to a gene: 5. CDR3 length equals 14 residues. Pooling covered second doses at about 4 or about 12 weeks. Libraries were prepared by immunoSEQ multiplex PCR; TCRdb keeps only in-frame clonotypes and omits some of them. The sample contains more than 120,000 clones, 70% to 90% of which appear only once. Study conclusions and caveats: Among vaccine-associated CD4 TCRs, coverage spanned spike, with dominance at 160-218 and 743-854.

This specimen consisted of peripheral blood, obtained 28 days after the second AZD1222 dose. The rearrangement uses TRBV2 and TRBJ2-3; the match to TRBD1 covers 10 bases. The origin of this receptor is an adult who received the AZD1222 COVID-19 vaccine. The CDR3 DNA sequence: TGTGCCAGCAAGCGGGACAGGGGATCAGATACGCAGTATTTT. It yields the protein CASKRDRGSDTQYF.